This T cell receptor (beta chain) was sequenced for a study of cytotoxic CD8 clonotypes in ibrutinib-treated CLL. Sequenced by immunoSEQ multiplex PCR; TCRdb stores in-frame clones only, minus some. The sample consists of about 310,000 clones, about 77% of them appearing once. This clone was counted a single time. Germline CDR1 and CDR2: MNHEY and SMNVEV (reference sequence). V lost 5 bases and J lost 4, with 14 bases in between. This CDR3 contains 14 residues. The TCR sequence derives from a human donor with chronic lymphocytic leukemia. The chain employs TRBV27 and TRBJ2-5; a weak D match, TRBD1 (6 bases). Specimen: PBMCs, collected before ibrutinib treatment. Here the CDR3 reads CASSPTGSPETQYF. The CDR3 DNA reads as TGTGCCAGCAGTCCAACAGGGAGCCCAGAGACCCAGTACTTC.